What follows are 5 T cell receptor beta chains derived from one specimen sequenced in a study of a mutant IDH1 vaccine in newly diagnosed glioma. No antigens are known for them. The time point: week 35, safety follow-up. One vaccine dose held 300 ug of mutant IDH1 20-mer peptide and came with topical imiquimod. TCRdb's table, derived via immunoSEQ multiplex PCR, lists solely in-frame clones and lacks some. The sample has some 66,000 clones, about 85% seen once. The specimen was PBMCs, collected from a glioma patient whose treatment included an IDH1 peptide vaccine. These receptors all come from a man younger than 40 with glioma.

This chain joins TRBV5-1 and TRBJ2-5, with D perhaps being TRBD1 or TRBD2 (5 bases each). The CDR3 totals 13 residues. V was trimmed by 1 base and J by 3 bases, leaving 7 bases between them. CDR1 is SGHRS, CDR2 YFSETQ, per germline. Here the CDR3 DNA reads TGCGCCAGCAGCTTGATGGGGGAAGAGACCCAGTACTTC. This translates into CASSLMGEETQYF. The whole variable domain, remainder taken from reference TRBV5-1 and TRBJ2-5, is KAGVTQTPRYLIKTRGQQVTLSCSPISGHRSVSWYQQTPGQGLQFLFEYFSETQRNKGNFPGRFSGRQFSNSRSEMNVSTLELGDSALYLCASSLMGEETQYFGPGTRLLVL.

About this clone: Other DNA sequences in this specimen translate into the identical CDR3. V gene TRBV7-9 combines with J gene TRBJ2-7, with D unresolved. The CDR3 runs to 12 residues. Germline V lookup: CDR1 SEHNR, CDR2 FQNEAQ (reference sequence). The V gene lost 0 bases and the J gene lost 3 bases, with 3 bases spanning the gap. The CDR3 protein is CASSLADYEQYF. Written as DNA, the CDR3 is TGTGCCAGCAGCTTAGCGGACTACGAGCAGTACTTC.

This chain uses TRBV19 with TRBJ1-5; D call uncertain. Trimming took 3 bases from V and 1 from J, leaving 16 bases between them. The germline gives CDR1 LNHDA, CDR2 SQIVND (reference sequence). The CDR3 has 17 residues. CDR3: CASSMFSVAGSNQPQHF. For the CDR3, the DNA is TGTGCCAGTAGTATGTTCTCGGTGGCAGGAAGCAATCAGCCCCAGCATTTT.

The J gene is TRBJ1-5, the V gene TRBV19; D possibly corresponds to TRBD1 (6 bases). Germline CDR1 LNHDA, CDR2 SQIVND (reference sequence). V lost 4 bases and J lost 3, with 19 bases in between. This CDR3 has 17 residues. The CDR3 DNA follows: TGTGCCAGTAGTAGACAGGCGTCCGGCCTTCTCAATCAGCCCCAGCATTTT. This sequence encodes CASSRQASGLLNQPQHF. The variable domain in full, completed from reference TRBV19 and TRBJ1-5, reads DGGITQSPKYLFRKEGQNVTLSCEQNLNHDAMYWYRQDPGQGLRLIYYSQIVNDFQKGDIAEGYSVSREKKESFPLTVTSAQKNPTAFYLCASSRQASGLLNQPQHFGDGTRLSIL.

This chain uses TRBV6-6 with TRBJ2-1; TRBD2 aligns across 8 bases. Looked up from germline, CDR1 is MNHNY and CDR2 is SVGAGI (reference sequence). J lost 3 bases, V lost 1 base, and 2 bases had no gene match. This CDR3 spans 15 amino acids. The CDR3 protein is CASSYLAGLYNEQFF. The CDR3 DNA sequence: TGTGCCAGCAGTTACTTAGCGGGGCTCTACAATGAGCAGTTCTTC.